A selection of T cell receptor beta chains follows, all from one sample in a study of blood T cells in healthy people across ages. TCRdb reanalysed the 5' RACE reads using MiXCR and keeps one entry per CDR3 protein. The sample yields 600,000 to 650,000 distinct CDR3 sequences, about 53% seen once. Sequenced input: blood. Receptors were obtained from a man between 60 and 75 years old in good health. The CDR3 runs from the conserved cysteine through the conserved F or W. Clone size is given for some rows only: seen once, a few or many times, or a class if the clone is expanded.

abundance	v_gene	len	j_gene	CDR3aa
many	TRBV5-1	14	TRBJ2-3	CASSLAGSTDTQYF
NA	TRBV6-5	16	TRBJ2-7	CASSTNRGNGSYEQYF
NA	TRBV28	15	TRBJ1-6	CASSFSDRVETPLHF
NA	TRBV7-9	17	TRBJ2-7	CASSLTWRGSSYNEQYF
NA	TRBV5-1	15	TRBJ2-5	CASSLDGSTQETQYF
NA	TRBV19	16	TRBJ2-5	CASSITATASGETQYF
NA	TRBV6-4	15	TRBJ2-1	CASSDEGAPYNEQFF
NA	TRBV4-3	16	TRBJ2-3	CASSLLTGGHTDTQYF
NA	TRBV5-1	15	TRBJ2-3	CASSLGTGGLDTQYF
NA	TRBV20-1	12	TRBJ1-2	CSARPGSKGYTF
NA	TRBV11-2	15	TRBJ1-2	CASSPPYGGTSGYTF
NA	TRBV29-1	12	TRBJ2-5	CSVTEYQETQYF
NA	TRBV9	14	NA	CASSVGSLSYEQYF
once	TRBV7-2	15	TRBJ2-3	CASSQRGRETDTQYF
NA	TRBV6-2/TRBV6-3	11	TRBJ2-1	CASSYRDRLFF
few	TRBV5-1	15	TRBJ1-2	CASSLGGSHQESYTF
few	TRBV11-2	12	TRBJ2-4	CASSLEGNIQYF
NA	TRBV5-1	18	TRBJ2-3	CASDPLSGGPISTDTQYF
NA	TRBV5-1	18	TRBJ2-6	CASSLRSRGQSGANVLTF
NA	TRBV7-9	18	TRBJ2-1	CASSSLLGSSGPRNEQFF
few	TRBV3-1	13	TRBJ2-7	CASSQPRMGEQYF
NA	TRBV28	16	TRBJ2-2	CASSTPGGQGTGELFF
few	TRBV11-2	13	NA	CASSLILSYEQYF
NA	TRBV9	14	TRBJ2-5	CASSVSLYQETQYF
NA	TRBV9	19	TRBJ2-5	CASSVGLGGTGWHQETQYF
NA	TRBV24-1	14	TRBJ2-3	CATSDPTTADTQYF
NA	TRBV5-1	16	TRBJ2-3	CASSPRGLAGSHTQYF
few	TRBV6-5	16	TRBJ2-7	CASTLSTGTSLYEQYF
NA	TRBV28	15	TRBJ2-1	CASRPGGGSYNEQFF
NA	TRBV7-9	13	TRBJ2-3	CASRPTGGDTQYF
NA	TRBV18	12	TRBJ2-1	CASSYLENEQFF
NA	TRBV6-5	13	TRBJ1-1	CASSAGLWTEAFF
once	TRBV20-1	16	TRBJ2-3	CSADQASGVVTDTQYF
many	TRBV29-1	12	TRBJ1-2	CSVEETGAGYTF
NA	TRBV10-3	13	TRBJ1-1	CASWAEPLTEAFF
NA	TRBV5-1	15	TRBJ2-3	CASSPGPPLRDTQYF
NA	TRBV6-5	15	TRBJ2-7	CASSYSGGSPYEQYF
once	TRBV7-2	15	TRBJ1-2	CASSSRMGTNYGYTF
NA	TRBV12-3/TRBV12-4	15	TRBJ2-3	CASSLVFGQGDTQYF
NA	TRBV7-2	15	TRBJ2-2	CASSIRTGNTGELFF
many	TRBV4-1	13	TRBJ2-7	CASSRGGTYEQYF
few	TRBV12-3/TRBV12-4	13	TRBJ2-5	CASKIPGVETQYF
NA	TRBV5-8	15	TRBJ2-5	CASSLIAGGWETQYF
NA	TRBV7-9	14	TRBJ2-1	CASSPGVLDNEQFF
NA	TRBV5-1	18	TRBJ2-6	CASSLGGQSSSGANVLTF
few	TRBV3-1	15	TRBJ2-4	CASSQMTGFENIQYF
NA	TRBV20-1	14	TRBJ2-7	CSARDQGGLYEQYF
few	TRBV7-2	12	TRBJ1-5	CASSGENQPQHF
NA	TRBV18	15	TRBJ2-3	CASSLRDGSTDTQYF
once	TRBV12-3/TRBV12-4	14	TRBJ2-1	CASSFSPRYNEQFF
NA	TRBV25-1	15	NA	CANSTTRQGRYEQYF
NA	TRBV5-1	15	TRBJ2-1	CASSLGSVSYNEQFF
NA	TRBV10-3	15	TRBJ2-5	CAITGRRGNQETQYF
few	TRBV10-3	13	TRBJ2-7	CAISGQGNDEQYF